Listed below are T cell receptor beta chains from one sample, sequenced in a study of shared clonotypes between healthy human individuals. The protocol was immunoSEQ multiplex PCR, while the TCRdb copy is restricted to in-frame clones and leaves out a portion. The table has about 1.9 million clones, roughly 95% seen once. Material: naive CD8+ T cells from PBMCs. The receptors were gathered from a man in his late teens or twenties in good health. Some clones in this sample may be carry-over from other donors' samples. The CDR3 runs from the conserved cysteine through the conserved F or W. Each record gives: CDR3 protein, CDR3 DNA, D gene, clone size, J gene, V gene. A D gene is named only where the DNA matches it firmly. Clone sizes are given selectively: once, few, many, or a class where the clone is expanded.

cdr3_aa: CASSLLTGAGEAYNEQFF
cdr3_nt: TGTGCCAGCAGCCTACTAACGGGAGCGGGAGAAGCCTACAATGAGCAGTTCTTC
d_call: TRBD2
clone_size: -
j_call: TRBJ2-1
v_call: TRBV27

cdr3_aa: CASSLSRTGGEGYTF
cdr3_nt: TGTGCCAGCAGTTTATCCAGGACAGGGGGAGAAGGCTACACCTTC
d_call: TRBD1
clone_size: -
j_call: TRBJ1-2
v_call: TRBV27

cdr3_aa: CASSPTANTEAFF
cdr3_nt: TGTGCCAGCAGTCCCACGGCGAACACTGAAGCTTTCTTT
d_call: -
clone_size: -
j_call: TRBJ1-1
v_call: TRBV27

cdr3_aa: CASSRTSGRNEQFF
cdr3_nt: TGTGCCAGCAGCCGGACTAGCGGGAGGAATGAGCAGTTCTTC
d_call: TRBD2
clone_size: -
j_call: TRBJ2-1
v_call: TRBV28

cdr3_aa: CASSLGQNTEAFF
cdr3_nt: TGTGCCAGCAGTCTAGGGCAGAACACTGAAGCTTTCTTT
d_call: -
clone_size: -
j_call: TRBJ1-1
v_call: TRBV6-5

cdr3_aa: CASSPGSSGANVLTF
cdr3_nt: TGTGCCAGCAGCCCGGGGAGCTCTGGGGCCAACGTCCTGACTTTC
d_call: -
clone_size: -
j_call: TRBJ2-6
v_call: TRBV27

cdr3_aa: CASSLGPTGLSYNEQFF
cdr3_nt: TGTGCCAGCAGCTTAGGGCCGACAGGCCTATCCTACAATGAGCAGTTCTTC
d_call: -
clone_size: -
j_call: TRBJ2-1
v_call: TRBV7-3

cdr3_aa: CASSLIAGELFF
cdr3_nt: TGTGCCAGCAGTTTAATCGCCGGGGAGCTGTTTTTT
d_call: -
clone_size: -
j_call: TRBJ2-2
v_call: TRBV27

cdr3_aa: CASSTAGVWETQYF
cdr3_nt: TGTGCCAGTAGTACCGCGGGGGTGTGGGAGACCCAGTACTTC
d_call: TRBD2
clone_size: -
j_call: TRBJ2-5
v_call: TRBV19

cdr3_aa: CASSLPLRNEQFF
cdr3_nt: TGTGCCAGCAGTTTACCACTCCGGAATGAGCAGTTCTTC
d_call: -
clone_size: -
j_call: TRBJ2-1
v_call: TRBV27

cdr3_aa: CASSSRDSEAFF
cdr3_nt: TGTGCCAGCAGCTCGCGGGATTCTGAAGCTTTCTTT
d_call: -
clone_size: few
j_call: TRBJ1-1
v_call: TRBV9

cdr3_aa: CASSFPLGEQYF
cdr3_nt: TGTGCCAGCAGTTTCCCCCTTGGGGAGCAGTACTTC
d_call: -
clone_size: -
j_call: TRBJ2-7
v_call: TRBV28

cdr3_aa: CSVVRNTGELFF
cdr3_nt: TGCAGCGTTGTCAGGAACACCGGGGAGCTGTTTTTT
d_call: -
clone_size: -
j_call: TRBJ2-2
v_call: TRBV29-1